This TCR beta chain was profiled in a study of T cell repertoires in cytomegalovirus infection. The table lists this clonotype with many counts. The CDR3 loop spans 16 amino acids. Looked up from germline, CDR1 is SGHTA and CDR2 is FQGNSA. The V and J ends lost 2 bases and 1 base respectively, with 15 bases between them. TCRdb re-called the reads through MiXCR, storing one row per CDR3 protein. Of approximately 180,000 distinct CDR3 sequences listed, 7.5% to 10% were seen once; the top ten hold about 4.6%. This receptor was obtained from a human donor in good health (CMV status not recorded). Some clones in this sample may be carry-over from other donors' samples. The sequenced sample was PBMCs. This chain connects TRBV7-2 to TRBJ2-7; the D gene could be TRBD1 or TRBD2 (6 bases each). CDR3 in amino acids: CASSLLGPGASYEQYF. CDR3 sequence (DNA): TGTGCCAGCAGCTTATTAGGACCGGGGGCTTCCTACGAGCAGTACTTC.